A selection of T cell receptor beta chains follows, all from one sample in a study of blood T cell repertoires in COVID-19. Assay: immunoSEQ multiplex PCR; the TCRdb copy retains only in-frame clones and omits some. The sample carries over 300,000 clones, about 84% recorded once. Material: peripheral blood. The receptors here all came from a woman aged 50 to 65 with acute or convalescent COVID-19. CDR3s include the opening cysteine and the closing phenylalanine or tryptophan. D genes are given only for firm matches. Size tells how often a clone was seen (once, few, many) or the class of an expanded clone, and some rows leave it out.

-	TRBD1	TRBV7-7	TRBJ1-1	TGTGCCAGCAGCCAGATAACAAATAACAGGGGGCTCGGGAACACTGAAGCTTTCTTT	CASSQITNNRGLGNTEAFF
-	TRBD2	TRBV6-5	TRBJ2-7	TGTGCCAGCAGTTACTCGGTCGGGAGGGTCCACGAGCAGTACTTC	CASSYSVGRVHEQYF
-	-	TRBV7-9	TRBJ1-1	TGTGCCAGCAGCTTCGACAGTCTCTCTGAAGCTTTCTTT	CASSFDSLSEAFF
-	-	TRBV30	TRBJ1-2	TGTGCCTGGAGTACCCTACGACCGGGACAACATGGCTACACCTTC	CAWSTLRPGQHGYTF
few	-	TRBV28	TRBJ1-5	TGTGCCAGCAGTTTATTTGGAGATCAGCCCCAGCATTTT	CASSLFGDQPQHF
-	-	TRBV15	TRBJ2-3	TGTGCCACCAGCAGTGGGAGTGTCCCCACAGATACGCAGTATTTT	CATSSGSVPTDTQYF
-	TRBD1	TRBV3-1/TRBV3-2	TRBJ2-7	TGTGCCAGCAGCCGGGACAGGGGAACCTACGAGCAGTACTTC	CASSRDRGTYEQYF
-	-	TRBV7-6	TRBJ1-3	TGTGCCAGCAGCTTAGACATCTCTGGAAACACCATATATTTT	CASSLDISGNTIYF
once	-	TRBV28	TRBJ1-2	TGTGCCAGCAGTTCCGGTTATGGCTACACCTTC	CASSSGYGYTF
-	-	TRBV30	TRBJ1-2	TGTGCCTGGAGTGTGCAACCTAGACTTTTAGCTAACTATGGCTACACCTTC	CAWSVQPRLLANYGYTF
-	TRBD1	TRBV5-1	TRBJ1-1	TGCGCCAGCAGCTTACAGGGGGCGAATCTGAACACTGAAGCTTTCTTT	CASSLQGANLNTEAFF
few	-	TRBV10-3	TRBJ2-7	TGTGCCATCAGTGAGTCGGTGGAGGGAACCTACGAGCAGTACTTC	CAISESVEGTYEQYF
few	TRBD1	TRBV3-1/TRBV3-2	TRBJ2-7	TGTGCCAGCAGCCAAGGTTTAACCGGGACAGGGAAGAACTACGAGCAGTACTTC	CASSQGLTGTGKNYEQYF
-	-	TRBV7-8	TRBJ2-3	TGTGCCAGCAGCTTACTCCGTAGCACAGATACGCAGTATTTT	CASSLLRSTDTQYF
-	TRBD2	TRBV27	TRBJ2-3	TGTGCCAGCAGTTTAATGGTCCCGTATACTGTAGCGGGAGCAAATACGCAGTATTTT	CASSLMVPYTVAGANTQYF
-	TRBD1	TRBV6-5	TRBJ2-1	TGTGCCAGCAGCTCAACAGGGGGCGTAACGTTCTTC	CASSSTGGVTFF
-	-	TRBV28	TRBJ1-1	TGTGCCAGCAGCTACCTAGGGGGGGGCGAGACTGAAGCTTTCTTT	CASSYLGGGETEAFF
-	-	TRBV27	TRBJ1-1	TGTGCCAGCAGTTCGGGTCTCATGAACACTGAAGCTTTCTTT	CASSSGLMNTEAFF
-	TRBD1	TRBV19	TRBJ2-7	TGTGCCAGTAGTATAAGCTGGACAGGGGCGTACGAGCAGTACTTC	CASSISWTGAYEQYF
-	TRBD1	TRBV30	TRBJ1-4	TGTGCCTGGAGTCTCCGGGACAGGGGTTACGTAGCCAAGTTTGAAAAACTGTTTTTT	CAWSLRDRGYVAKFEKLFF
-	-	TRBV27	TRBJ1-6	TGTGCCAGCAGTTTCAGTATAGACTCTTATAATTCACCCCTCCACTTT	CASSFSIDSYNSPLHF
-	TRBD2	TRBV28	TRBJ2-7	TGTGCCAGCAGTTTAGTGGGACTAGCGGGAGGGAGCTCCTACGAGCAGTACTTC	CASSLVGLAGGSSYEQYF
few	TRBD1	TRBV7-2	TRBJ1-3	TGTGCCAGCAGCCGCGACAGGGAGGTCGGAAACACCATATATTTT	CASSRDREVGNTIYF
-	-	TRBV27	TRBJ2-1	TGTGCCAGCTACTTCCGAGCCCCCGGGGATAGGAATGAGCAGTTCTTC	CASYFRAPGDRNEQFF
-	-	TRBV6-6	TRBJ1-4	TGTGCCAGCAGGATCGTTAGCGCAACTAATGAAAAACTGTTTTTT	CASRIVSATNEKLFF
-	-	TRBV19	TRBJ1-4	TGTGCCAGTAGACGGCGATTCGGAGGTGTTGAAAAACTGTTTTTT	CASRRRFGGVEKLFF
-	-	TRBV9	TRBJ2-1	TGTGCCAGCAGCGTATTCGGGCGGGCTACTTCCTACAATGAGCAGTTCTTC	CASSVFGRATSYNEQFF
-	-	TRBV28	TRBJ1-2	TGTGCCAGCAGGACCGGAGGGTCAGCTTATTCGTATGGCTACACCTTC	CASRTGGSAYSYGYTF
-	-	TRBV7-3	TRBJ2-5	TGTGCCAGCAGCTCAGGGTCCGGGGAGACCCAGTACTTC	CASSSGSGETQYF
-	-	TRBV9	TRBJ2-2	TGTGCCAGCAGCGTAGAAGCCAGGCCCGGGGAGCTGTTTTTT	CASSVEARPGELFF
once	-	TRBV29-1	TRBJ1-5	TGCAGCGTTGAAGAAGATGGAGATCAGCCCCAGCATTTT	CSVEEDGDQPQHF
-	-	TRBV10-3	TRBJ1-5	TGTGCCATCAGTGAGGGGCTCAATCAGCCCCAGCATTTT	CAISEGLNQPQHF
-	TRBD1	TRBV28	TRBJ2-7	TGTGCCAGCAGTTCCCCGGACAGGATTTCGATCGAGCAGTACTTC	CASSSPDRISIEQYF
-	-	TRBV5-1	TRBJ2-2	TGCGCCAGCAGCTTGGTTCCGGGACTTTCGAACACCGGGGAGCTGTTTTTT	CASSLVPGLSNTGELFF
few	TRBD2	TRBV3-1/TRBV3-2	TRBJ2-3	TGTGCCAGCAGCCTCGCTACCAGTTTAGCGGGAAGCACAGATACGCAGTATTTT	CASSLATSLAGSTDTQYF
-	TRBD2	TRBV27	TRBJ2-1	TGTGCCAGCAGACCTATAGCGGGGGTACGATCTGAGCAGTTCTTC	CASRPIAGVRSEQFF
-	TRBD1	TRBV6-5	TRBJ2-4	TGTGCCAGCAGTCCAACAGGGGCTAAAAACATTCAGTACTTC	CASSPTGAKNIQYF
-	TRBD1	TRBV7-2	TRBJ2-7	TGTGCCAGCAGCTCACTTGACAGGGTTTCAGACGAGCAGTACTTC	CASSSLDRVSDEQYF
-	-	TRBV5-1	TRBJ2-7	TGCGCCAGCAGCTACTGGAACCTTGGAGACGAGCAGTACTTC	CASSYWNLGDEQYF
-	TRBD2	TRBV19	TRBJ2-1	TGTGCCAGCCAGCTAGCGGGCGGAAATCTCAATGAGCAGTTCTTC	CASQLAGGNLNEQFF
-	-	TRBV27	TRBJ1-1	TGTGCCAGCAGTCGACCCGGGACACGGAACACTGAAGCTTTCTTT	CASSRPGTRNTEAFF
-	-	TRBV9	TRBJ1-1	TGTGCCAGCAGCGCAACAGGGTTCGACCCTGAAGCTTTCTTT	CASSATGFDPEAFF
-	TRBD1	TRBV18	TRBJ2-7	TGTGCCAGCTCATCGTACAGGGGGCAACCCTACGAGCAGTACTTC	CASSSYRGQPYEQYF